Presented here are 17 T cell receptor beta chains from one specimen sequenced in a study of shared clonotypes between healthy human individuals. CD8 cells regarded as naive lacked CD45RO, were positively chosen for CCR7, and omitted terminally differentiated effector memory CD45RA+ cells. Clones were read by immunoSEQ multiplex PCR, and TCRdb kept only the in-frame ones, dropping some. The data show some 630,000 clones, roughly 95% seen once. Sequencing used naive CD8+ T cells sorted from blood. These receptors were obtained from a woman aged 30 to 39 in good health.

The chain employs TRBV13 and TRBJ1-1; D ambiguous. V shed 1 base and J shed 0 bases, with 12 bases lying between them. The CDR3 is made up of 16 amino acids. Germline values: CDR1 PRHDT, CDR2 FYEKMQ (reference sequence). This CDR3 is CASSLARESLNTEAFF. The DNA of the CDR3 is TGTGCCAGCAGCTTAGCCCGGGAGTCGTTGAACACTGAAGCTTTCTTT.

V is TRBV30 and J is TRBJ1-1; TRBD1 aligns across 8 bases. There are 12 residues in the CDR3. The V segment lost 5 bases and the J segment 4 bases; nucleotides outside the gene matches: 3. Germline CDR1 GTSNPN, CDR2 SVGIG (reference sequence). The CDR3 nucleotides are TGTGCCTGGGACAGGGGACGCACTGAAGCTTTCTTT. It is translated as CAWDRGRTEAFF.

The chain couples TRBV5-6 to TRBJ2-7, with D perhaps TRBD2 (6 bases). The CDR3 contains 15 residues. V was trimmed by 2 bases and J by 0 bases, leaving 12 bases between them. CDR1 SGHDT and CDR2 YYEEEE come from the germline V gene. The CDR3 DNA reads as TGTGCCAGCAGCTTAAAAGGACTAACCTCCTACGAGCAGTACTTC. This codes for CASSLKGLTSYEQYF.

V is TRBV7-9 and J is TRBJ2-3, with TRBD2 matching 12 bases. V lost 4 bases to trimming and J lost 6 bases; unmatched junction nucleotides: 8. The CDR3 has 16 residues. Germline lookup yields CDR1 SEHNR and CDR2 FQNEAQ (reference sequence). CDR3 region: CASSSSSGRAFDTQYF. CDR3 sequence (DNA): TGTGCCAGCAGCTCCTCTAGCGGGAGGGCCTTTGATACGCAGTATTTT.

The rearrangement uses TRBV28 and TRBJ2-7; D may be TRBD1 (7 bases). The V end lost 2 bases, the J end lost 3 bases, and 8 bases lay between the germline ends. The germline CDR1 and CDR2 sequences are MDHEN and SYDVKM. The CDR3 runs to 13 residues. The CDR3 reads CASSLQGGYEQYF. The CDR3 DNA sequence: TGTGCCAGCAGTTTACAGGGGGGCTACGAGCAGTACTTC.

The chain is built from TRBV11-2 and TRBJ1-5; 8 bases match TRBD1. The germline gives CDR1 SGHAT, CDR2 FQNNGV. This CDR3 has 15 amino acids. V lost 1 base, J lost 1 base, and 0 bases stayed unmatched. The CDR3 DNA reads as TGTGCCAGCAGCTTAGGGACAGGGAGCAATCAGCCCCAGCATTTT. Translated: CASSLGTGSNQPQHF.

This rearrangement joins TRBV6-5 to TRBJ2-7; TRBD2 matches 7 bases. CDR1 MNHEY and CDR2 SVGAGI come from the germline V gene. Unmatched junction bases numbered 5, after V lost 6 bases and J lost 0 bases. The CDR3 sequence is 14 residues long. CDR3 coding DNA: TGTGCCAGCAGCCTAGGGAGGGACTCCTACGAGCAGTACTTC. It codes for CASSLGRDSYEQYF.

J is TRBJ2-7 and V is TRBV9; 9 positions match TRBD1. Trimming cost V 0 bases and J 5 bases; bases outside gene matches: 3. The CDR3 has 14 amino acids. The germline V gene has CDR1 SGDLS and CDR2 YYNGEE. The CDR3 spells CASSVGGTGNEQYF. The CDR3 DNA is TGTGCCAGCAGCGTAGGGGGGACAGGGAACGAGCAGTACTTC. Combining the CDR3 with reference TRBV9 and TRBJ2-7 gives the whole variable domain DSGVTQTPKHLITATGQRVTLRCSPRSGDLSVYWYQQSLDQGLQFLIQYYNGEERAKGNILERFSAQQFPDLHSELNLSSLELGDSALYFCASSVGGTGNEQYFGPGTRLTVT.

The chain combines TRBV27 with TRBJ2-3; the D is unclear. With 0 bases removed from V and 6 bases from J, the gap between germline ends came to 7 bases. The CDR3 totals 13 residues. Germline lookup yields CDR1 MNHEY and CDR2 SMNVEV (reference sequence). The CDR3 DNA is TGTGCCAGCAGTTTATCAGCGCTGGATACGCAGTATTTT. This gives the protein CASSLSALDTQYF.

This chain joins TRBV20-1 and TRBJ2-2; the D is unclear. Trimming took off 5 bases at V and 7 bases at J, with 8 bases between the two ends. Per the germline V gene, CDR1 is DFQATT and CDR2 is SNEGSKA (reference sequence). The CDR3 consists of 11 residues. The CDR3 DNA is TGCAGTGCTTCTATCGACGGGGAGCTGTTTTTT. Amino acids: CSASIDGELFF.

This chain uses TRBV27 with TRBJ2-1; TRBD2 agrees at 9 bases. The CDR3 covers 16 residues. V shed 0 bases and J 2 bases; nucleotides not matched to a gene: 2. Germline lookup yields CDR1 MNHEY and CDR2 SMNVEV (reference sequence). The CDR3 here is CASSLSSGRTYNEQFF. The CDR3 coding sequence is TGTGCCAGCAGTTTATCTAGCGGGAGAACCTACAATGAGCAGTTCTTC.

V and J are TRBV15 and TRBJ2-7, with D possibly called TRBD1 or TRBD2 (5 bases each). Germline V CDR1 and CDR2: LNHNV, YYDKDF (reference sequence). The V end lost 3 bases, the J end lost 6 bases, and 15 bases lay between the germline ends. The CDR3 contains 14 residues. The DNA of the CDR3 is TGTGCCACCAGCAGCCGGGACGGCGGGTCCGAGCAGTACTTC. It codes for CATSSRDGGSEQYF.

This sequence joins TRBV28 and TRBJ2-7; 8 positions match TRBD2. The length of the CDR3 is 15 residues. The germline gives CDR1 MDHEN, CDR2 SYDVKM. V lost 4 bases to trimming and J lost 7 bases; unmatched junction nucleotides: 12. The CDR3: CASSSPLAGGLEQYF. Written as DNA, the CDR3 is TGTGCCAGCAGTTCCCCGCTAGCGGGTGGGCTTGAGCAGTACTTC.

The genes are TRBV6-1 and TRBJ2-3, with D possibly matching TRBD2 (5 bases). V lost 2 bases to trimming and J lost 7 bases, with 10 bases between them. CDR3 length: 13 residues. CDR1 and CDR2 from the germline V gene are MNHNS and SASEGT. The CDR3 protein is CASSEPGVNTQYF. In DNA, the CDR3 is TGTGCCAGCAGTGAACCCGGGGTCAATACGCAGTATTTT.

The V gene is TRBV29-1, the J gene TRBJ2-3; 7 bases are shared with TRBD2. Germline trimming cut 7 bases from V and 2 bases from J; bases unmatched to any gene: 6. CDR3 size: 13 residues. Germline V gene lookup returns CDR1 SQVTM and CDR2 ANQGSEA. The CDR3 coding sequence is TGCAGCGCCGAGCGGGGAAACACAGATACGCAGTATTTT. It translates to CSAERGNTDTQYF.

This clone came up a few times. The chain is built from TRBV10-2 and TRBJ1-2; D might be TRBD1 (5 bases). Germline lookup yields CDR1 WSHSY and CDR2 SAAADI. The CDR3 is 14 amino acids. The V end lost 1 base, the J end lost 7 bases, and 13 bases lay between the germline ends. Written as DNA, the CDR3 is TGCGCCAGCAGTGAGTACAGGCAGGGAGGTGGCTACACCTTC. Its translation is CASSEYRQGGGYTF.

The gene calls are TRBV27 and TRBJ2-1; D is ambiguous. This CDR3 has 12 amino acids. Germline V CDR1 and CDR2: MNHEY, SMNVEV (reference sequence). Trimming removed 7 bases at V and 4 bases at J, with 8 bases between. The CDR3 here is CASTAGYNEQFF. The CDR3 nucleotides are TGTGCCAGCACAGCTGGGTACAATGAGCAGTTCTTC.